The entry below describes one T cell receptor beta chain. Its antigen is unidentified. This specimen belongs to a study of cytomegalovirus exposure and HLA in healthy donors. Study-wide points: Reports indicate that TCR beta sequences accurately predicted the HLA-A and HLA-B alleles of most subjects. Analyzed later, association rates of TCRs varied across HLA loci, with DRB1 most and HLA-C fewest.

Donors were ostensibly healthy at sampling, although undocumented immune exposures were probable. Researchers ran the PCR with 60 Vbeta and 13 Jbeta primers. Using immunoSEQ multiplex PCR, the repertoire was profiled, and TCRdb retains in-frame clones only, with some absent. The sample records 100,000 to 150,000 clones, more than 70% being singletons. In germline, CDR1 is SEHNR, CDR2 FQNEAQ (reference sequence). V was cut by 3 bases and J by 4 bases, with 9 bases left in between. This CDR3 is built from 14 residues. Sequencing was performed on PBMCs. V usage is TRBV7-9 and J usage is TRBJ1-4; D gene ambiguous. The TCR was taken from a man aged 30-40 years in good health and CMV-seronegative. CDR3: CASSLGGNNEKLFF. Here the CDR3 DNA reads TGTGCCAGCAGCTTGGGCGGGAATAATGAAAAACTGTTTTTT. The full variable domain, rest sourced from reference TRBV7-9 and TRBJ1-4, is DTGVSQNPRHKITKRGQNVTFRCDPISEHNRLYWYRQTLGQGPEFLTYFQNEAQLEKSRLLSDRFSAERPKGSFSTLEIQRTEQGDSAMYLCASSLGGNNEKLFFGSGTQLSVL.